One TCR beta chain is described in this entry. Its antigen is still unknown. Trimming left V 0 bases short and J 6 bases short, with 18 bases between. Germline-derived CDR1 and CDR2 are MNHEY and SMNVEV (reference sequence). The CDR3 totals 16 residues. This entry is derived from a study of T cell responses to AZD1222 COVID-19 vaccine. Study-level results: The peak T cell response came first, and repertoires were sampled only after it. An increase in Spike-specific TCR breadth and depth was observed after two AZD1222 doses.

Sequenced by immunoSEQ multiplex PCR; TCRdb stores in-frame clones only, minus some. Altogether 150,000 to 200,000 clones are present, more than 75% being singletons, with the ten largest covering 2.5% to 3%. V is TRBV27 and J is TRBJ2-7; TRBD2 might be the D (6 bases). This TCR was recovered from an adult in good health. Sequencing was performed on peripheral blood, taken on day 0 of MenACWY control vaccination. CDR3 DNA sequence: TGTGCCAGCAGTTTATCGCGGCGGGACGTCCTAAGCGAGCAGTACTTC. This encodes CASSLSRRDVLSEQYF.